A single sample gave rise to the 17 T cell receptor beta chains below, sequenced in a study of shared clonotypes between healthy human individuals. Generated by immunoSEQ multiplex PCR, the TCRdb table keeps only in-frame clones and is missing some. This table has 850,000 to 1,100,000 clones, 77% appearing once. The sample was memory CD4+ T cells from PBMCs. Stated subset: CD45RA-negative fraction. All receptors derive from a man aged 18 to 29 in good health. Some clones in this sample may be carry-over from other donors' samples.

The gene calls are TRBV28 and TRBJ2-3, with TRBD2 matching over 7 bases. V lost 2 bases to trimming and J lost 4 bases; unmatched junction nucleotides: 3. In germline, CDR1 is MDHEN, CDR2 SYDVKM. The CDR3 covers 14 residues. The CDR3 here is CASSLSGIPDTQYF. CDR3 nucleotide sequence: TGTGCCAGCAGTTTAAGCGGGATACCAGATACGCAGTATTTT.

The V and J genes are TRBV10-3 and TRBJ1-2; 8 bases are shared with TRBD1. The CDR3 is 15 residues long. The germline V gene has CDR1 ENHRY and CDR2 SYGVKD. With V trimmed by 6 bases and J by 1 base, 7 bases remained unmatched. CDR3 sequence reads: CAISPGTGINYGYTF. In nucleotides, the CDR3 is TGTGCCATCAGCCCCGGGACAGGAATTAACTATGGCTACACCTTC.

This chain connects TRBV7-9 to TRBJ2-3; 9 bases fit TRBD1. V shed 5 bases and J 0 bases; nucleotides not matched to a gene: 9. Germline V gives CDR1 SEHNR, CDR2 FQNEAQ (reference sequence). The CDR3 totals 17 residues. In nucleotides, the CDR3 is TGTGCCAGCAGCCCCCAAGGCGGGACAGGGAGCACAGATACGCAGTATTTT. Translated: CASSPQGGTGSTDTQYF. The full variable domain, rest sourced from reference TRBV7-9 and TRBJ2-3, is DTGVSQNPRHKITKRGQNVTFRCDPISEHNRLYWYRQTLGQGPEFLTYFQNEAQLEKSRLLSDRFSAERPKGSFSTLEIQRTEQGDSAMYLCASSPQGGTGSTDTQYFGPGTRLTVL.

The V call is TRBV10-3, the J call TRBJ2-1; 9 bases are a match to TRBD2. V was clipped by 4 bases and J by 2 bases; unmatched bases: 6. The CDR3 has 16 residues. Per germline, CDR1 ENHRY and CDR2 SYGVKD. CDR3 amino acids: CAISGGLAGAYNEQFF. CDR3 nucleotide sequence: TGTGCCATCAGTGGGGGACTAGCCGGAGCCTACAATGAGCAGTTCTTC.

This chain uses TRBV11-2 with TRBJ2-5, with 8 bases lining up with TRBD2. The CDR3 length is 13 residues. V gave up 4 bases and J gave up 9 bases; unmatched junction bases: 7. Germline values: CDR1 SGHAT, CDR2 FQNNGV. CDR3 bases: TGTGCCAGCAGCTCGACTAGCGTATCGGCCCAGTACTTC. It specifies CASSSTSVSAQYF.

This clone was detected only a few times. CDR3 sequence reads: CASSLPGTYGYTF. DNA of the CDR3: TGTGCCAGCAGCTTGCCAGGGACCTATGGCTACACCTTC. The chain links TRBV11-2 to TRBJ1-2; D may be TRBD1 (5 bases). CDR1 is SGHAT, CDR2 FQNNGV, per germline. There are 13 residues in the CDR3. The germline V and J ends were trimmed by 3 bases and 4 bases, with 9 bases remaining between them. Full variable domain (outside the CDR3, taken from reference TRBV11-2 and TRBJ1-2): EAGVAQSPRYKIIEKRQSVAFWCNPISGHATLYWYQQILGQGPKLLIQFQNNGVVDDSQLPKDRFSAERLKGVDSTLKIQPAKLEDSAVYLCASSLPGTYGYTFGSGTRLTVV.

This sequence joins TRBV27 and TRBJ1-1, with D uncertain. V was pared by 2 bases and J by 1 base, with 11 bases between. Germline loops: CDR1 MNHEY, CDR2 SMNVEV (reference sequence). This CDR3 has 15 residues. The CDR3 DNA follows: TGTGCCAGCAGTTTAACGTCAGCGCCGAACACTGAAGCTTTCTTT. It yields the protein CASSLTSAPNTEAFF.

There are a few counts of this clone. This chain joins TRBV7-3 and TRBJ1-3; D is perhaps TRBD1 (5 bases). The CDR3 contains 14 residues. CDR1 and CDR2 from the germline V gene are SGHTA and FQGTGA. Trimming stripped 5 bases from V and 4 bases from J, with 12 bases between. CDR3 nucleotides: TGTGCCAGCAGCCCGACAGTGGGCGGAAACACCATATATTTT. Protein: CASSPTVGGNTIYF.

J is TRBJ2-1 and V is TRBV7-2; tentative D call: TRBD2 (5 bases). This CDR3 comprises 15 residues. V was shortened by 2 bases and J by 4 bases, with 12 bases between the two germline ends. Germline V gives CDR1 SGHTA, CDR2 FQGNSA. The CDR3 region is CASSLNGGIYNEQFF. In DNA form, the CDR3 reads TGTGCCAGCAGCTTAAACGGAGGTATTTACAATGAGCAGTTCTTC.

In DNA form, the CDR3 reads TGTGCCAGTAGTATGGGTCATGGGGGCCCATCCTACAATGAGCAGTTCTTC. Translating gives CASSMGHGGPSYNEQFF. The chain combines TRBV19 with TRBJ2-1; perhaps TRBD1 as D (6 bases). The CDR3 length is 17 residues. Germline CDR1 is LNHDA and CDR2 is SQIVND (reference sequence). Trimming removed 3 bases from V and 1 base from J, with 16 bases in between.

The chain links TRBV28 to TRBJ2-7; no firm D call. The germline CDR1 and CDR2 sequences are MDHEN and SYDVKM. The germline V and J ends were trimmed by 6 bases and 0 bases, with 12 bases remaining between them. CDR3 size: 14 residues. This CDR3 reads CASSRLVGSYEQYF. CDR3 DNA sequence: TGTGCCAGCAGCCGTTTAGTCGGCTCCTACGAGCAGTACTTC.

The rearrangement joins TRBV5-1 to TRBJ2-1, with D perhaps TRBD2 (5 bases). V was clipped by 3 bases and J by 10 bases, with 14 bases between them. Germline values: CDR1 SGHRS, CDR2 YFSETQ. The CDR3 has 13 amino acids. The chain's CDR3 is CASSSDGKREQFF. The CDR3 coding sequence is TGCGCCAGCAGCTCGGACGGGAAGAGAGAGCAGTTCTTC.

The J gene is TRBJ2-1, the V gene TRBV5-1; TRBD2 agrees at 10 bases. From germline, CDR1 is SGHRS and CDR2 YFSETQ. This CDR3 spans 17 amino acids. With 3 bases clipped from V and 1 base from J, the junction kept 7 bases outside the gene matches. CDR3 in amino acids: CASSYGLADLSYNEQFF. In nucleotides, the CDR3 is TGCGCCAGCAGCTACGGACTAGCGGACTTATCCTACAATGAGCAGTTCTTC.

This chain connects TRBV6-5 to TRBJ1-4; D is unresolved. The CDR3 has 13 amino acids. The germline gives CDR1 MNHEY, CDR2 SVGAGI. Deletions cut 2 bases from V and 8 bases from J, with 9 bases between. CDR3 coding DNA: TGTGCCAGCAGTTACAGTCTTTCCGAAAAACTGTTTTTT. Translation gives CASSYSLSEKLFF.

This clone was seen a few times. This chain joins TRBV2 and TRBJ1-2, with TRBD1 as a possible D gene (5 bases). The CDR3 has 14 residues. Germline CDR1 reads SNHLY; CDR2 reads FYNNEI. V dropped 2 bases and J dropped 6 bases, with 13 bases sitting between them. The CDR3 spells CASSELETANGYTF. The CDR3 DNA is TGTGCCAGCAGTGAATTAGAGACAGCAAATGGCTACACCTTC. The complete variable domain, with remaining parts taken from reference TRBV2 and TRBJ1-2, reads EPEVTQTPSHQVTQMGQEVILRCVPISNHLYFYWYRQILGQKVEFLVSFYNNEISEKSEIFDDQFSVERPDGSNFTLKIRSTKLEDSAMYFCASSELETANGYTFGSGTRLTVV.

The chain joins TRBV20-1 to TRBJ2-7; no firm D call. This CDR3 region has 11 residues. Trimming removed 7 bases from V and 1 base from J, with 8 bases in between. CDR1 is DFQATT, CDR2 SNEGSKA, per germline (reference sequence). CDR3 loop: CSGSESYEQYF. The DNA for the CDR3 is TGCAGTGGGTCGGAGTCCTACGAGCAGTACTTC.

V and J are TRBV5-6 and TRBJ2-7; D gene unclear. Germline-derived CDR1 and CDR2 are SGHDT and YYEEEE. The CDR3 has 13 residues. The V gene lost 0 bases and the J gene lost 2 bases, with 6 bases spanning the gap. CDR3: CASSLAPAYEQYF. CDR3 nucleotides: TGTGCCAGCAGCTTGGCGCCAGCCTACGAGCAGTACTTC.